The present T cell receptor (beta chain) was sequenced within a study of T cell responses to AZD1222 COVID-19 vaccine. Study results and limitations: Repertoires were obtained only post-peak T cell response. Epitopes outside B.1.351 and B.1.1.7 mutated regions reportedly drew nearly half of spike TCRs. Baseline antibody screening turned up just six or seven seropositive AZD1222 recipients.

This table comes from immunoSEQ multiplex PCR, and its TCRdb copy is limited to in-frame clones, with some not included. The sample has 140,000 to 150,000 clones; under 95% are singletons. Per the germline V gene, CDR1 is SGHAT and CDR2 is FQNNGV. The CDR3 length is 13 residues. V shed 5 bases and J shed 7 bases, with 11 bases lying between them. Of note for this clone: Its cognate antigen is unknown.

The starting material was peripheral blood, obtained on day 0 of AZD1222 vaccination. The J gene is TRBJ2-2, the V gene TRBV11-2; possible D gene TRBD2, 5 bases. The receptor's source is an adult in good health. CDR3 in amino acids: CASSPPGDGELFF. CDR3 DNA sequence: TGTGCCAGCAGCCCACCCGGGGACGGGGAGCTGTTTTTT.